This TCR beta chain is from a study of T cell responses to AZD1222 COVID-19 vaccine. Findings of the study overall: At baseline, seropositivity was found in only a handful of AZD1222 recipients. It should be noted that donors were predominantly white British and more often female, and clonal diversity was possibly underestimated.

A word on this clone: The antigen is undetermined.

Profiled with immunoSEQ multiplex PCR; TCRdb holds only in-frame clones, not every one. Among about 190,000 clones listed, about 89% were seen once. CDR3 length equals 14 residues. Trimming stripped 6 bases from V and 5 bases from J, with 17 bases between. The V gene's germline CDR1 is KGHSH and CDR2 LQKENI. The sequence derives from an adult in good health. The sequenced sample was peripheral blood, obtained on day 0 of MenACWY control vaccination. This chain uses TRBV18 with TRBJ2-7; TRBD2 is a possible D gene (6 bases). This CDR3 reads CASSPREDGDEQYF. The CDR3 nucleotides read TGTGCCAGCTCTCCGAGGGAGGACGGGGACGAGCAGTACTTC.